This T cell receptor beta chain originates from a study of beta chain features in type 1 diabetes. Of the isolated RNA, all was reverse transcribed, and so the sequenced material was expressed TCRB transcripts. Some 4 million reads were obtained on average from naive, central memory and regulatory T cell samples. TCRdb's copy holds only in-frame clones and misses some; the assay was immunoSEQ multiplex PCR. The sample carries under 500,000 clones, roughly 31% recorded once. This clone was observed a single time. Trimming took 1 base from V and 3 from J, leaving 7 bases between them. Germline V lookup: CDR1 LNHNV, CDR2 YYDKDF (reference sequence). This CDR3 has 14 amino acids. Every donor had blood drawn once into heparin, roughly 120 mL on average.

The material sequenced was naive CD4+ T cells from blood. The chain employs TRBV15 and TRBJ1-3, with D uncertain. This clonotype originated in a man in his late teens or twenties in good health. The CDR3 DNA reads TGTGCCACCAGCAGAGCGGGCAGTGGAAACACCATATATTTT. Encoded protein: CATSRAGSGNTIYF.